One sample yielded the 5 T cell receptor beta chains listed below, sequenced in a study of control samples from healthy donors and cancer patients. Sequenced by immunoSEQ multiplex PCR; TCRdb stores in-frame clones only, minus some. The top ten hold around a tenth of the sample, which has about 84,000 clones, approximately 80% seen once. Sequences were obtained from PBMCs. The receptor source for this set is a man in his sixties with head and neck cancer.

This clone came up once. J is TRBJ1-1 and V is TRBV6-5; no firm D call. Trimming pared 0 bases from V and 7 bases from J, leaving 12 bases between. The CDR3 is 14 residues long. The germline gives CDR1 MNHEY, CDR2 SVGAGI. CDR3 protein: CASSYSSWGGEAFF. In DNA form, the CDR3 reads TGTGCCAGCAGTTACTCGAGTTGGGGAGGTGAAGCTTTCTTT.

V is TRBV11-2 and J is TRBJ2-2, with 7 bases matching TRBD2. The J segment lost 7 bases and the V segment lost 6 bases, leaving 14 bases of the junction unmatched. The CDR3 covers 16 residues. From germline, CDR1 is SGHAT and CDR2 FQNNGV. As DNA, the CDR3 is TGTGCCAGCAGTTTCTTCTCGGCGGGAGTAATCGGGGAGCTGTTTTTT. This codes for CASSFFSAGVIGELFF.

V usage is TRBV27 and J usage is TRBJ2-3; D possibly corresponds to TRBD2 (5 bases). V lost 1 base, J lost 4 bases, and 9 bases lay in between. Germline values: CDR1 MNHEY, CDR2 SMNVEV (reference sequence). This CDR3 has 14 residues. CDR3 protein: CASSLLYGADTQYF. CDR3 nucleotide sequence: TGTGCCAGCAGTTTATTATACGGGGCAGATACGCAGTATTTT.

The CDR3, as DNA: TGTGCCATCACGGGACAGGATTCTGGGGCCAACGTCCTGACTTTC. It codes for CAITGQDSGANVLTF. V is TRBV10-3 and J is TRBJ2-6; 8 bases match TRBD1. V dropped 7 bases and J dropped 1; count of bases not matched to a gene: 3. Germline lookup yields CDR1 ENHRY and CDR2 SYGVKD. The length of the CDR3 is 15 residues.

This clone was counted only a few times. Written as DNA, the CDR3 is TGTGCCAGTAGTAGGGACGGGAGCAATCAGCCCCAGCATTTT. Translated: CASSRDGSNQPQHF. The chain uses TRBV19 and TRBJ1-5; weak D call: TRBD1 (5 bases). The CDR3 contains 14 residues. The germline gives CDR1 LNHDA, CDR2 SQIVND (reference sequence). Deletions cut 4 bases from V and 1 base from J, with 8 bases between. Full variable domain (rest looked up from reference TRBV19 and TRBJ1-5): DGGITQSPKYLFRKEGQNVTLSCEQNLNHDAMYWYRQDPGQGLRLIYYSQIVNDFQKGDIAEGYSVSREKKESFPLTVTSAQKNPTAFYLCASSRDGSNQPQHFGDGTRLSIL.